Sequencing of this T cell receptor beta chain was carried out in a study of breast tumors, draining lymph nodes, adjacent tissues. With regard to this clonotype: The antigen is undetermined.

CDR1 and CDR2 (germline): LGHDT, YNNKEL (reference sequence). V shed 7 bases, J shed 6 bases, and the junction held 6 bases outside the gene matches. The CDR3 covers 15 residues. Samples came from axillary lymph nodes draining the breast cancer. Using its own MiXCR run on the multiplex PCR reads, TCRdb lists one record per CDR3 protein. This sample has 120,000 or so distinct CDR3 sequences, with about 20% found just once. Overall study findings and caveats: Compared with lymph nodes, tumors were less diverse; compared with nontumor tissue, more. Luminal-like breast cancer showed significantly higher tumor–nontumor repertoire similarity than basal-like. Findings are consistent with lymph node origin and intratumoral expansion of most tumor T cells.

This receptor was taken from a female donor with breast cancer. Some clones in this sample may be carry-over from other donors' samples. The V gene is TRBV3-1, the J gene TRBJ2-2; TRBD2 matches 12 bases. The specimen sequenced was axillary lymph node tissue. The DNA of the CDR3 is TGTGCCAGCACCCCTAGCGGGGGGGCCCCCGGGGAGCTGTTTTTT. Residues: CASTPSGGAPGELFF.